The next 30 T cell receptor beta chains were all read from a single sample in a study of T-cell reconstitution after alpha-beta-depleted transplantation in children. The library targeted TCRbeta and was prepared with unique molecular identifiers. TCRdb itself ran the PCR reads through MiXCR, one entry per CDR3 protein. The data contain around 580,000 distinct CDR3 sequences, 20% to 30% of them singletons. Sequencing used PBMCs, obtained before TCRalphabeta/CD19-depleted stem cell transplant. The receptors shown here come from a boy under two years old with Wiskott-Aldrich syndrome, due to receive a stem cell transplant.

In this sample, this clonotype turned up a few times. The chain joins TRBV11-2 to TRBJ2-2; maybe TRBD1 (5 bases). The CDR3 is 13 residues long. Germline values: CDR1 SGHAT, CDR2 FQNNGV. Trimming took 4 bases from V and 7 from J, leaving 10 bases between them. The CDR3 DNA follows: TGTGCCAGCAGCTATCGGCAGGGCGGGGAGCTGTTTTTT. This codes for CASSYRQGGELFF.

V is TRBV12-3 or TRBV12-4 and J is TRBJ1-4; 8 bases fit TRBD1. This CDR3 region has 13 residues. The V gene end was trimmed by 8 bases and the J gene end by 8 bases; junction bases not matched to a gene: 7. The DNA for the CDR3 is TGTGCCAGCCAGACAGGGGCATTGGAAAAACTGTTTTTT. Amino acid sequence: CASQTGALEKLFF.

This clonotype turned up a few times. The J gene is TRBJ1-1, the V gene TRBV5-1; possible D gene TRBD1, 5 bases. Germline V gene lookup returns CDR1 SGHRS and CDR2 YFSETQ. V was clipped by 3 bases and J by 0 bases, with 12 bases between them. This CDR3 has 15 amino acids. CDR3 bases: TGCGCCAGCAGCTACCGGGACCGCCTGAACACTGAAGCTTTCTTT. As protein: CASSYRDRLNTEAFF. Variable domain in full (rest from reference TRBV5-1 and TRBJ1-1): KAGVTQTPRYLIKTRGQQVTLSCSPISGHRSVSWYQQTPGQGLQFLFEYFSETQRNKGNFPGRFSGRQFSNSRSEMNVSTLELGDSALYLCASSYRDRLNTEAFFGQGTRLTVV.

This clonotype was picked up a small number of times. The chain has TRBV20-1 and TRBJ1-2; D remains unclear. V was clipped by 3 bases and J by 4 bases, with 12 bases between them. From germline, CDR1 is DFQATT and CDR2 SNEGSKA (reference sequence). The CDR3 runs 13 residues. This chain's CDR3 is CSARVPSRYGYTF. DNA of the CDR3: TGCAGTGCTAGGGTACCCAGTCGCTATGGCTACACCTTC.

This chain links TRBV20-1 with TRBJ1-4; 7 nucleotides line up with TRBD1. The CDR3 contains 11 residues. The V gene's germline CDR1 is DFQATT and CDR2 SNEGSKA (reference sequence). V was clipped by 5 bases and J by 8 bases; unmatched bases: 2. The CDR3 coding sequence is TGCAGTGCTCCCAGGGGGGAAAAACTGTTTTTT. Its protein is CSAPRGEKLFF.

V gene TRBV12-3 or TRBV12-4 combines with J gene TRBJ1-5; 8 bases map to TRBD1. There are 17 residues in the CDR3. Losses at the gene ends were 3 bases for V and 3 bases for J; bases not matched to a gene: 10. The CDR3 nucleotides read TGTGCCAGCAGTTTTCGGACAGGGACTGTGATCAATCAGCCCCAGCATTTT. Residues: CASSFRTGTVINQPQHF.

This clonotype was picked up many times. V usage is TRBV20-1 and J usage is TRBJ2-1; 7 bases fit TRBD2. CDR1 is DFQATT and CDR2 is SNEGSKA in the germline V gene (reference sequence). The CDR3 has 13 residues. V trimming: 3 bases; J trimming: 3 bases; junction bases outside the gene matches: 2. The CDR3: CSASGRIYNEQFF. The CDR3, as DNA: TGCAGTGCTAGCGGGAGGATCTACAATGAGCAGTTCTTC.

The chain links TRBV6-1 to TRBJ2-3; D possibly corresponds to TRBD2 (6 bases). V lost 8 bases to trimming and J lost 4 bases, with 13 bases between them. This CDR3 is built from 13 residues. Germline assignment: CDR1 MNHNS and CDR2 SASEGT. CDR3 protein: CASAREWADTQYF. The CDR3 DNA is TGTGCCAGCGCTCGGGAGTGGGCAGATACGCAGTATTTT.

The table lists this clonotype with a few counts. The chain joins TRBV20-1 to TRBJ2-7; 10 bases line up with TRBD2. J gave up 1 base and V 3 bases, and 6 bases lay outside the gene matches. Germline V gene sequence: CDR1 DFQATT, CDR2 SNEGSKA (reference sequence). This CDR3 has 15 residues. The CDR3 sequence is CSARGPSGSSYEQYF. DNA of the CDR3: TGCAGTGCTAGGGGCCCTAGCGGGAGTTCCTACGAGCAGTACTTC.

This clonotype was counted a few times. V is TRBV27 and J is TRBJ1-3; D ambiguous. The V gene lost 5 bases and the J gene lost 0 bases, with 11 bases spanning the gap. Germline V gene data show CDR1 as MNHEY and CDR2 as SMNVEV (reference sequence). This CDR3 has 15 residues. CDR3 sequence: CASSLTASSGNTIYF. CDR3 DNA sequence: TGTGCCAGCAGTCTAACAGCGAGCTCTGGAAACACCATATATTTT.

This clonotype was picked up one time. The V and J genes are TRBV28 and TRBJ2-7; TRBD1 agrees at 7 bases. The length of the CDR3 is 14 residues. The V segment lost 7 bases and the J segment 2 bases; nucleotides outside the gene matches: 8. Germline V gene lookup returns CDR1 MDHEN and CDR2 SYDVKM. CDR3 loop: CASNPPGTAYEQYF. The CDR3, as DNA: TGTGCCAGCAATCCTCCCGGGACAGCCTACGAGCAGTACTTC.

The V call is TRBV9, the J call TRBJ2-7; 8 bases match TRBD1. The CDR3 is 14 residues long. Trimming took 3 bases from V and 3 from J; bases not matched to a gene: 5. Germline CDR1 is SGDLS and CDR2 is YYNGEE. CDR3 residues: CASSAGGRNYEQYF. Here the CDR3 DNA reads TGTGCCAGCAGCGCAGGGGGCAGGAACTACGAGCAGTACTTC.

A few counts support this clonotype. The CDR3 DNA reads TGCAGCGTTTTATACAGACAGGGTATGGGCACTGAAGCTTTCTTT. Amino acid sequence: CSVLYRQGMGTEAFF. The chain joins TRBV29-1 to TRBJ1-1, with TRBD1 identical over 7 bases. The CDR3 loop spans 15 amino acids. V trimming: 5 bases; J trimming: 4 bases; junction bases outside the gene matches: 13. The germline V gene encodes CDR1 SQVTM and CDR2 ANQGSEA.

This clonotype was seen a handful of times. The V call is TRBV5-1, the J call TRBJ2-1, with 11 bases fitting TRBD1. The CDR3 sequence is 16 residues long. V lost 0 bases, J lost 12 bases, and 11 bases stayed unmatched. Germline loops: CDR1 SGHRS, CDR2 YFSETQ. CDR3 sequence: CASSLEPGQGERGQFF. The CDR3 nucleotides read TGCGCCAGCAGCTTGGAGCCGGGACAGGGGGAAAGGGGGCAGTTCTTC. Full variable domain (missing parts from reference TRBV5-1 and TRBJ2-1): KAGVTQTPRYLIKTRGQQVTLSCSPISGHRSVSWYQQTPGQGLQFLFEYFSETQRNKGNFPGRFSGRQFSNSRSEMNVSTLELGDSALYLCASSLEPGQGERGQFFGPGTRLTVL.

This clonotype has just a few counts. This chain connects TRBV20-1 to TRBJ2-1, with no clear D. The CDR3 runs 13 residues. Trimming removed 3 bases from V and 4 bases from J, with 10 bases in between. Germline V lookup: CDR1 DFQATT, CDR2 SNEGSKA (reference sequence). Here the CDR3 reads CSASGNFYNEQFF. The DNA for the CDR3 is TGCAGTGCTAGCGGTAATTTTTACAATGAGCAGTTCTTC.

The rearrangement links TRBV15 to TRBJ1-1, with D maybe TRBD1 (5 bases). The ends were cut back, 5 bases at V and 1 base at J, with 8 bases in the middle. CDR1 is LNHNV, CDR2 YYDKDF, per germline (reference sequence). This CDR3 has 13 amino acids. This chain's CDR3 is CATSLQENTEAFF. Here the CDR3 DNA reads TGTGCCACCAGCCTACAGGAGAACACTGAAGCTTTCTTT.

In its sample, this clonotype was seen many times. Germline and junction disagree at one end, which may indicate a read error. The chain uses TRBV12-3 or TRBV12-4 and TRBJ2-1, with TRBD2 identical over 11 bases. This CDR3 has 14 residues. The CDR3 region is CASSLAGGDNEQFF. CDR3 DNA sequence: TGTGCCAGCAGCTTAGCGGGAGGGGACAATGAGCAGTTCTTC.

In its sample, this clonotype was seen many times. The chain carries TRBV5-1 and TRBJ2-2, with D uncertain. CDR1 is SGHRS, CDR2 YFSETQ, per germline. The length of the CDR3 is 14 residues. The V end was cut by 0 bases, the J end by 0 bases, with 3 bases between. The CDR3 protein is CASSLDANTGELFF. In nucleotides, the CDR3 is TGCGCCAGCAGCTTGGACGCGAACACCGGGGAGCTGTTTTTT.

The gene calls are TRBV5-1 and TRBJ2-1; 7 bases map to TRBD2. V shed 0 bases, J shed 0 bases, and the junction held 3 bases outside the gene matches. CDR1 and CDR2 (germline): SGHRS, YFSETQ. The CDR3 sequence is 16 residues long. The CDR3 region is CASSLELASSYNEQFF. The CDR3 DNA reads TGCGCCAGCAGCTTGGAACTAGCGAGCTCCTACAATGAGCAGTTCTTC. The entire variable domain, with the rest obtained from reference TRBV5-1 and TRBJ2-1, is as follows: KAGVTQTPRYLIKTRGQQVTLSCSPISGHRSVSWYQQTPGQGLQFLFEYFSETQRNKGNFPGRFSGRQFSNSRSEMNVSTLELGDSALYLCASSLELASSYNEQFFGPGTRLTVL.

The chain joins TRBV20-1 to TRBJ2-1; 10 bases are shared with TRBD2. The germline CDR1 and CDR2 sequences are DFQATT and SNEGSKA (reference sequence). This CDR3 comprises 18 residues. J gave up 0 bases and V 1 base, and 9 bases lay outside the gene matches. CDR3 nucleotide sequence: TGCAGTGCTAGAGGCCCGCTAGCGGGAGCCCGCTCCTACAATGAGCAGTTCTTC. It encodes CSARGPLAGARSYNEQFF.

The CDR3 sequence: CASSFGSGTTNTGELFF. The CDR3 DNA is TGCGCCAGCAGCTTCGGTAGCGGGACGACGAACACCGGGGAGCTGTTTTTT. The chain employs TRBV5-1 and TRBJ2-2; 8 nucleotides match TRBD2. CDR1 and CDR2 (germline): SGHRS, YFSETQ. The CDR3 runs 17 residues. Losses at the gene ends were 2 bases for V and 0 bases for J; bases not matched to a gene: 6.

This clonotype was seen a few times. The chain recombines TRBV7-9 with TRBJ1-4, with D perhaps matching TRBD1 (5 bases). The germline gives CDR1 SEHNR, CDR2 FQNEAQ (reference sequence). The CDR3 loop spans 14 amino acids. V lost 5 bases, J lost 4 bases, and 11 bases lay in between. The CDR3 reads CASSDRQLNEKLFF. DNA of the CDR3: TGTGCCAGCAGCGACCGACAGCTTAATGAAAAACTGTTTTTT.

This clonotype has just a few counts. The chain has TRBV5-1 and TRBJ2-7; D is ambiguous. V gave up 1 base and J gave up 0 bases, with 14 bases separating them. The germline CDR1 and CDR2 sequences are SGHRS and YFSETQ. The CDR3 length is 16 residues. CDR3 DNA: TGCGCCAGCAGCTTGTATGGCAGCCTGAGCTCCTACGAGCAGTACTTC. This encodes CASSLYGSLSSYEQYF. The full variable domain, completed using reference TRBV5-1 and TRBJ2-7, is KAGVTQTPRYLIKTRGQQVTLSCSPISGHRSVSWYQQTPGQGLQFLFEYFSETQRNKGNFPGRFSGRQFSNSRSEMNVSTLELGDSALYLCASSLYGSLSSYEQYFGPGTRLTVT.

The chain carries TRBV24-1 and TRBJ2-1; 8 nucleotides align to TRBD2. Trimming removed 5 bases from V and 9 bases from J; junction bases left unmatched: 8. This CDR3 is built from 14 residues. Germline V gene lookup returns CDR1 KGHDR and CDR2 SFDVKD. The CDR3 protein is CATSAAGVGGEQFF. CDR3 in DNA: TGTGCCACCAGTGCAGCGGGAGTGGGCGGTGAGCAGTTCTTC.

This chain uses TRBV12-3 or TRBV12-4 with TRBJ2-1; 12 bases agree with TRBD2. J was trimmed by 8 bases and V by 6 bases; bases with no gene match: 8. The CDR3 spans 15 residues. This chain's CDR3 is CASSLTSGSGYEQFF. The CDR3 DNA sequence: TGTGCCAGCAGCTTGACTAGCGGGAGTGGGTATGAGCAGTTCTTC.

The chain uses TRBV5-1 and TRBJ2-7, with 8 bases matching TRBD1. This CDR3 comprises 14 residues. After removal of 2 bases from V and 3 bases from J, the junction contained 4 bases not matched to a gene. CDR1 and CDR2 (germline): SGHRS, YFSETQ. The CDR3 sequence: CASSFDRGLYEQYF. The CDR3 coding sequence is TGCGCCAGCAGCTTTGACAGGGGACTCTACGAGCAGTACTTC. Full variable domain (outside the CDR3, taken from reference TRBV5-1 and TRBJ2-7): KAGVTQTPRYLIKTRGQQVTLSCSPISGHRSVSWYQQTPGQGLQFLFEYFSETQRNKGNFPGRFSGRQFSNSRSEMNVSTLELGDSALYLCASSFDRGLYEQYFGPGTRLTVT.

About this clonotype itself: The junction and the germline gene differ at one end; a read error may be behind it. The CDR3 loop is CASGLASWGGIDEQFF. DNA of the CDR3: TGCGCCAGCGGCTTGGCCTCGTGGGGAGGGATCGATGAGCAGTTCTTC. The rearrangement joins TRBV5-1 to TRBJ2-1, with 7 bases matching TRBD2. From germline, CDR1 is SGHRS and CDR2 YFSETQ. This CDR3 is built from 16 residues.

V usage is TRBV5-1 and J usage is TRBJ2-1; TRBD2 might be the D (6 bases). The CDR3 loop spans 16 amino acids. V lost 4 bases, J lost 9 bases, and 23 bases lay in between. CDR1 is SGHRS and CDR2 is YFSETQ in the germline V gene. The CDR3 sequence is CASSLLVQGLYGEQFF. In DNA form, the CDR3 reads TGCGCCAGCAGCCTACTAGTCCAGGGACTTTATGGTGAGCAGTTCTTC.

J is TRBJ2-3 and V is TRBV6-5; 8 bases map to TRBD2. The V segment lost 7 bases and the J segment 3 bases; nucleotides outside the gene matches: 6. In germline, CDR1 is MNHEY, CDR2 SVGAGI. This CDR3 comprises 14 residues. The CDR3 bases are TGTGCCAGCATTTCCGGGAGGGGGACAGATACGCAGTATTTT. This translates into CASISGRGTDTQYF.

This clonotype has only a few counts. This chain links TRBV20-1 with TRBJ2-1; 9 bases map to TRBD2. Germline-derived CDR1 and CDR2 are DFQATT and SNEGSKA (reference sequence). This CDR3 has 15 amino acids. V lost 5 bases and J lost 4; bases outside the gene matches: 9. The CDR3: CSAGPVSGSYNEQFF. The DNA for the CDR3 is TGCAGTGCTGGGCCGGTTAGCGGGAGTTACAATGAGCAGTTCTTC.